This passage covers 13 T cell receptor beta chains from one sample sequenced in a study of human T cells and chemical hapten exposure (dated by TCRdb to about 2021). The sample's time point, from its label and the paper: patch test 3, about 24 weeks after DPC sensitization. The treatment or condition label for this specimen denotes: therapeutic diphenylcyclopropenone sensitization with weekly scalp DPC. To prepare the library, RACE was applied. This sample was sequenced with a NextSeq 500. TCRdb trimmed the raw reads at Q25, called clones with MiXCR and kept productive beta chains. Every CDR3 protein is listed once, alongside the most common genes and DNA of its rows. Recorded for this sample are under 200,000 distinct CDR3 sequences; around a quarter of them occurred a single time. Together, the top ten hold around 2.3% of the sample. Sequencing used whole blood, obtained in connection with sensitization to the hapten diphenylcyclopropenone (DPC). Receptor source: a woman younger than 30 with alopecia areata. Some clones in this sample may be carry-over from other donors' samples.

The J gene is TRBJ2-2, the V gene TRBV9; D ambiguous. The CDR3 spans 14 residues. Between the trimmed V and J ends, which lost 4 bases and 2 bases, there was a span of 9 bases. CDR1 is SGDLS and CDR2 is YYNGEE in the germline V gene. The CDR3 nucleotides read TGTGCCAGCAGCTCTCTGGCTAACACCGGGGAGCTGTTTTTT. Its translation: CASSSLANTGELFF.

This clonotype was found a few times. The chain is built from TRBV6-6 and TRBJ1-1, with a possible D match to TRBD1 (6 bases). Germline V CDR1 and CDR2: MNHNY, SVGAGI (reference sequence). There are 14 residues in the CDR3. Between the trimmed V and J ends, which lost 2 bases and 3 bases, there was a span of 10 bases. In DNA form, the CDR3 reads TGTGCCAGCAGTTACGGGGGGCTTGACACTGAAGCTTTCTTT. Protein sequence: CASSYGGLDTEAFF.

V is TRBV6-5 and J is TRBJ1-2, with D unclear. Germline CDR1 reads MNHEY; CDR2 reads SVGAGI. The CDR3 has 16 amino acids. V was clipped by 6 bases and J by 6 bases, with 23 bases between them. The CDR3 DNA reads as TGTGCCAGCAGGGCCTATGGGGTTAGAAGTTCGCATGGCTACACCTTC. Translation gives CASRAYGVRSSHGYTF.

This clonotype was counted between two and nine times. The chain carries TRBV6-1 and TRBJ1-5; D gene uncertain. Trimming cost V 6 bases and J 0 bases, with 12 bases left between them. Per germline, CDR1 MNHNS and CDR2 SASEGT. This CDR3 spans 15 amino acids. CDR3 in DNA: TGTGCCAGCAGCAGCCAGACCAGTAGCAATCAGCCCCAGCATTTT. Residues: CASSSQTSSNQPQHF.

The CDR3 spells CASSQDTRTGETQYF. The CDR3 DNA follows: TGCGCCAGCAGCCAAGACACAAGGACAGGGGAGACCCAGTACTTC. The chain is built from TRBV4-1 and TRBJ2-5, with 8 bases matching TRBD1. Germline CDR1 reads MGHRA; CDR2 reads YSYEKL. V was pared by 0 bases and J by 5 bases, with 5 bases of the junction left unmatched. This CDR3 is 15 amino acids long.

The V and J genes are TRBV9 and TRBJ1-1; 9 bases match TRBD1. CDR3 length: 16 residues. V lost 7 bases, J lost 4 bases, and 14 bases stayed unmatched. Germline CDR1 SGDLS, CDR2 YYNGEE. In DNA, the CDR3 is TGTGCCAGCCAGCCTGGGACAGGGACGTATGGCACTGAAGCTTTCTTT. Translation: CASQPGTGTYGTEAFF.

This clonotype has a handful of counts. The chain couples TRBV7-9 to TRBJ2-1; D gene ambiguous. This CDR3 contains 15 residues. Germline assignment: CDR1 SEHNR and CDR2 FQNEAQ (reference sequence). The germline V and J ends were trimmed by 4 bases and 7 bases, with 17 bases remaining between them. The CDR3 is CASSSSGRNNNEQFF. CDR3 DNA sequence: TGTGCCAGCAGCTCTTCAGGCAGAAACAATAATGAGCAGTTCTTC.

The table lists this clonotype with a few counts. CDR3 protein: CASSAWTSGSSDTQYF. CDR3 sequence (DNA): TGTGCCAGCAGCGCCTGGACTAGCGGGAGTTCAGATACGCAGTATTTT. The chain uses TRBV11-2 and TRBJ2-3, with 13 bases identical to TRBD2. Germline V CDR1 and CDR2: SGHAT, FQNNGV. CDR3 length: 16 residues. The V segment lost 5 bases and the J segment 4 bases; nucleotides outside the gene matches: 6.

The J gene is TRBJ2-1, the V gene TRBV11-3; D perhaps matches TRBD2 (5 bases). Trimming took 1 base from V and 0 from J, leaving 10 bases between them. The germline V gene encodes CDR1 SGHNT and CDR2 YENEEA. This CDR3 has 16 amino acids. The CDR3 DNA follows: TGTGCCAGCAGCTTAGCCGGCCGGGACTCCTACAATGAGCAGTTCTTC. This gives the protein CASSLAGRDSYNEQFF. The complete variable domain, with remaining parts taken from reference TRBV11-3 and TRBJ2-1, reads EAGVVQSPRYKIIEKKQPVAFWCNPISGHNTLYWYLQNLGQGPELLIRYENEEAVDDSQLPKDRFSAERLKGVDSTLKIQPAELGDSAVYLCASSLAGRDSYNEQFFGPGTRLTVL.

The CDR3 loop reads CASSQDPDRNDSPLHF. CDR3 in DNA: TGCGCCAGCAGCCAAGACCCCGACAGGAACGACTCACCCCTCCACTTT. V is TRBV4-1 and J is TRBJ1-6, with a weak D call TRBD1 (6 bases). Trimming stripped 0 bases from V and 10 bases from J, with 16 bases between. Germline assignment: CDR1 MGHRA and CDR2 YSYEKL. The CDR3 runs 16 residues.

This clonotype was found many times. This chain connects TRBV7-3 to TRBJ1-1; D gene unclear. The CDR3 has 13 amino acids. Between the trimmed V and J ends, which lost 4 bases and 0 bases, there was a span of 6 bases. CDR1 is SGHTA and CDR2 is FQGTGA in the germline V gene. The CDR3 bases are TGTGCCAGCAGCTCGCTGATGAACACTGAAGCTTTCTTT. Translation gives CASSSLMNTEAFF.

This clonotype was counted at least ten times. The CDR3 DNA follows: TGCAGCGTCGGGAGGGGGAGCGGCGAGCAGTACTTC. It yields the protein CSVGRGSGEQYF. This chain joins TRBV29-1 and TRBJ2-7; 8 bases fit TRBD2. The CDR3 is made up of 12 amino acids. Trimming removed 6 bases from V and 6 bases from J; junction bases left unmatched: 7. Germline CDR1 is SQVTM and CDR2 is ANQGSEA.

Here the CDR3 reads CASSLGPHEQYF. The CDR3 DNA reads as TGTGCCAGCAGCCTCGGACCCCACGAGCAGTACTTC. The genes are TRBV11-3 and TRBJ2-7; D not certain. The CDR3 sequence is 12 residues long. V dropped 5 bases and J dropped 5 bases, with 10 bases sitting between them. Germline CDR1 reads SGHNT; CDR2 reads YENEEA.